This T cell receptor (beta chain) derives from a study of blood T cell repertoires in COVID-19. Study-level background: COVID-19 samples, acute and convalescent, were from the United States, Italy and Spain. PBMCs, B-cell-depleted T cells, or T cells provided the cDNA or gDNA that made up the material.

V lost 1 base to trimming and J lost 1 base; unmatched junction nucleotides: 1. CDR1 is LGHNA and CDR2 is YSLEER in the germline V gene. The CDR3 consists of 15 residues. In the original processing: Estimation of nucleated cell counts relied on the amplification of reference gene primers. Some clones are missing from TCRdb's copy, which holds only in-frame ones; the method was immunoSEQ multiplex PCR. V, J and clone size derive from that table, while D and trimming were established from the DNA sequence. The profile shows just under 65,000 clones, roughly 76% of them singletons. The source of this sequence is a human donor in a cohort sampled during active COVID-19. The chain joins TRBV4-3 to TRBJ2-5, with TRBD1 matching over 9 bases. Input material: peripheral blood. The DNA for the CDR3 is TGCGCCAGCAGCCAAGCGACAGGGGGCCAAGAGACCCAGTACTTC. Translated, it gives CASSQATGGQETQYF.